This entry lists 27 T cell receptor beta chains sequenced from one sample in a study of technical replicates of blood from a few donors. The data were produced by immunoSEQ multiplex PCR, yet TCRdb's version contains in-frame clones alone and is incomplete. The data contain some 94,000 clones, approximately 95% of them singletons. Sequenced material: T cells isolated from PBMCs. The receptors originated from a human donor in good health.

V gene TRBV4-1 combines with J gene TRBJ2-3, with 9 bases lining up with TRBD2. CDR1 is MGHRA and CDR2 is YSYEKL in the germline V gene. The CDR3 runs to 16 residues. The junction had 5 bases not matched to a gene; V was cut back by 3 bases and J by 1 base. The CDR3 here is CASSQETSGRTDTQYF. Written as DNA, the CDR3 is TGCGCCAGCAGCCAGGAGACTAGCGGACGCACAGATACGCAGTATTTT.

V and J are TRBV10-3 and TRBJ2-3, with TRBD2 matching 7 bases. V lost 6 bases to trimming and J lost 3 bases; unmatched junction nucleotides: 6. Germline-derived CDR1 and CDR2 are ENHRY and SYGVKD. CDR3 length: 14 residues. CDR3 amino acids: CAIRVDSGTDTQYF. The CDR3 DNA is TGTGCCATCAGGGTCGATAGCGGGACAGATACGCAGTATTTT.

This clone was detected only once. The V gene is TRBV6-5, the J gene TRBJ1-1, with D possibly matching TRBD1 (5 bases). Trimming left V 8 bases short and J 4 bases short, with 14 bases between. CDR1 is MNHEY, CDR2 SVGAGI, per germline. The CDR3 has 13 amino acids. CDR3 nucleotides: TGTGCCAGCCAGTCTCAGGGCATCACTGAAGCTTTCTTT. Amino acid sequence: CASQSQGITEAFF.

The genes are TRBV19 and TRBJ1-4; tentatively, D is TRBD1 (6 bases). The V end lost 10 bases, the J end lost 2 bases, and 17 bases lay between the germline ends. Germline lookup yields CDR1 LNHDA and CDR2 SQIVND (reference sequence). The CDR3 is 15 amino acids. CDR3 amino acids: CATKYEGGTNEKLFF. The CDR3 nucleotides read TGTGCCACTAAATACGAGGGGGGGACTAATGAAAAACTGTTTTTT.

The chain joins TRBV10-3 to TRBJ2-1; 8 bases map to TRBD2. The V gene end was trimmed by 9 bases and the J gene end by 4 bases; junction bases not matched to a gene: 11. CDR3 length: 15 residues. The germline CDR1 and CDR2 sequences are ENHRY and SYGVKD. The CDR3 reads CAIGSTSGSYNEQFF. As DNA, the CDR3 is TGTGCCATAGGCTCCACGAGCGGGAGTTACAATGAGCAGTTCTTC.

The chain joins TRBV5-1 to TRBJ1-3, with TRBD1 identical over 8 bases. Trimming cost V 4 bases and J 8 bases; bases outside gene matches: 8. CDR3 length: 14 residues. Germline assignment: CDR1 SGHRS and CDR2 YFSETQ. CDR3 sequence reads: CASSRGQARDTIYF. CDR3 nucleotides: TGCGCCAGCAGCCGGGGACAGGCAAGGGACACCATATATTTT. Looking up the rest from reference TRBV5-1 and TRBJ1-3 gives the full variable domain: KAGVTQTPRYLIKTRGQQVTLSCSPISGHRSVSWYQQTPGQGLQFLFEYFSETQRNKGNFPGRFSGRQFSNSRSEMNVSTLELGDSALYLCASSRGQARDTIYFGEGSWLTVV.

This clone was seen only once. The V call is TRBV6-5, the J call TRBJ2-1; D might be TRBD2 (5 bases). Germline V gives CDR1 MNHEY, CDR2 SVGAGI. V lost 4 bases and J lost 3, with 7 bases in between. The length of the CDR3 is 13 residues. DNA of the CDR3: TGTGCCAGCAGTTCCGGACTCTACAATGAGCAGTTCTTC. Encoded protein: CASSSGLYNEQFF.

This sequence joins TRBV29-1 and TRBJ1-2, with 7 positions matching TRBD1. V was clipped by 3 bases and J by 2 bases; unmatched bases: 9. The CDR3 totals 15 residues. The germline V gene encodes CDR1 SQVTM and CDR2 ANQGSEA. The CDR3 sequence: CSVDFSDRVNYGYTF. The DNA of the CDR3 is TGCAGCGTTGATTTTTCAGACAGGGTCAACTATGGCTACACCTTC.

The table lists this clone with a few counts. V gene TRBV2 combines with J gene TRBJ1-1; D gene unclear. CDR3 length: 11 amino acids. The germline CDR1 and CDR2 sequences are SNHLY and FYNNEI. Between the trimmed V and J ends, which lost 3 bases and 11 bases, there was a span of 10 bases. The CDR3 sequence is CASSEELGAFF. The DNA for the CDR3 is TGTGCCAGCAGTGAGGAGTTGGGTGCTTTCTTT. The whole variable domain, filled in from reference TRBV2 and TRBJ1-1, reads EPEVTQTPSHQVTQMGQEVILRCVPISNHLYFYWYRQILGQKVEFLVSFYNNEISEKSEIFDDQFSVERPDGSNFTLKIRSTKLEDSAMYFCASSEELGAFFGQGTRLTVV.

A single count supports this clone. The rearrangement links TRBV11-2 to TRBJ1-2, with a weak D call TRBD1 (5 bases). The germline CDR1 and CDR2 sequences are SGHAT and FQNNGV. V lost 0 bases and J lost 2, with 25 bases in between. The CDR3 sequence is 20 residues long. This chain's CDR3 is CASSLDFLPSLAGSNYGYTF. As DNA, the CDR3 is TGTGCCAGCAGCTTAGATTTCCTCCCTTCGTTGGCAGGGTCGAACTATGGCTACACCTTC. Full variable domain (rest looked up from reference TRBV11-2 and TRBJ1-2): EAGVAQSPRYKIIEKRQSVAFWCNPISGHATLYWYQQILGQGPKLLIQFQNNGVVDDSQLPKDRFSAERLKGVDSTLKIQPAKLEDSAVYLCASSLDFLPSLAGSNYGYTFGSGTRLTVV.

This CDR3 reads CAWTQILRGGYTF. The CDR3 DNA reads TGTGCCTGGACTCAAATTCTTAGGGGAGGCTACACCTTC. The chain employs TRBV30 and TRBJ1-2, with TRBD1 as a possible D gene (5 bases). V was clipped by 4 bases and J by 8 bases, with 17 bases between them. Germline lookup yields CDR1 GTSNPN and CDR2 SVGIG (reference sequence). The CDR3 has 13 residues.

This chain joins TRBV10-3 and TRBJ1-1; weak D call: TRBD1 (6 bases). The CDR3 is 13 amino acids. Trimming pared 7 bases from V and 2 bases from J, leaving 11 bases between. Germline loops: CDR1 ENHRY, CDR2 SYGVKD. The CDR3 is CAITGGPNTEAFF. The DNA for the CDR3 is TGTGCCATCACTGGGGGCCCTAACACTGAAGCTTTCTTT.

The chain has TRBV7-3 and TRBJ2-1, with D tentatively TRBD2 (5 bases). Germline assignment: CDR1 SGHTA and CDR2 FQGTGA. This CDR3 has 16 residues. Trimming stripped 2 bases from V and 4 bases from J, with 15 bases between. DNA for the CDR3: TGTGCCAGCAGCTTAGAAGTCGGACTCACGTACAATGAGCAGTTCTTC. Translating it yields CASSLEVGLTYNEQFF.

J is TRBJ2-3 and V is TRBV6-1; 12 bases are shared with TRBD2. The trim removed 6 bases at V and 4 bases at J, leaving 5 bases unmatched. Germline V gives CDR1 MNHNS, CDR2 SASEGT. This CDR3 is 15 amino acids long. CDR3 sequence: CASSGLAGSADTQYF. DNA of the CDR3: TGTGCCAGCAGCGGACTAGCGGGAAGTGCAGATACGCAGTATTTT.

The chain employs TRBV19 and TRBJ2-5, with D possibly being TRBD2 (5 bases). The CDR3 runs to 14 residues. CDR1 is LNHDA, CDR2 SQIVND, per germline (reference sequence). V lost 5 bases, J lost 5 bases, and 15 bases lay in between. The CDR3 DNA reads as TGTGCCAGTAGTGCCTTCTCTAGAGGGGAGACCCAGTACTTC. Its translation is CASSAFSRGETQYF.

The chain is built from TRBV28 and TRBJ2-5; no clear D. Germline V gives CDR1 MDHEN, CDR2 SYDVKM. The CDR3 is made up of 14 amino acids. Between the trimmed V and J ends, which lost 2 bases and 5 bases, there was a span of 12 bases. The CDR3 DNA reads TGTGCCAGCAGTTTACGTGCCTCTACTGAGACCCAGTACTTC. This codes for CASSLRASTETQYF.

Here the CDR3 DNA reads TGTGCCATCAGTGATAACTTCGCGAACACAGATACGCAGTATTTT. Its protein is CAISDNFANTDTQYF. The chain uses TRBV10-3 and TRBJ2-3, with no clear D. The CDR3 spans 15 residues. Germline CDR1 and CDR2: ENHRY and SYGVKD. Trimming took off 3 bases at V and 2 bases at J, with 12 bases between the two ends.

The rearrangement links TRBV28 to TRBJ2-5; a weak D match, TRBD1 (5 bases). Trimming took off 3 bases at V and 1 base at J, with 9 bases between the two ends. The CDR3 has 14 residues. Germline CDR1 is MDHEN and CDR2 is SYDVKM. CDR3 in DNA: TGTGCCAGCAGTTTTACAGGTCTCCAAGAGACCCAGTACTTC. Translated, it gives CASSFTGLQETQYF.

The chain is built from TRBV30 and TRBJ2-7; 15 nucleotides agree with TRBD2. Trimming took 5 bases from V and 3 from J; bases not matched to a gene: 8. From germline, CDR1 is GTSNPN and CDR2 SVGIG (reference sequence). The CDR3 runs to 16 residues. CDR3 loop: CAWGLAGGITLYEQYF. The CDR3 nucleotides read TGTGCCTGGGGACTAGCGGGAGGGATTACACTCTACGAGCAGTACTTC. Complete variable domain (other parts from reference TRBV30 and TRBJ2-7): SQTIHQWPATLVQPVGSPLSLECTVEGTSNPNLYWYRQAAGRGLQLLFYSVGIGQISSEVPQNLSASRPQDRQFILSSKKLLLSDSGFYLCAWGLAGGITLYEQYFGPGTRLTVT.

The gene calls are TRBV28 and TRBJ2-7; D might be TRBD2 (6 bases). The V end was cut by 0 bases, the J end by 1 base, with 10 bases between. The germline V gene has CDR1 MDHEN and CDR2 SYDVKM. The CDR3 spans 15 residues. DNA of the CDR3: TGTGCCAGCAGTTTATGGGGGGAGGCATCCTACGAGCAGTACTTC. Amino acids: CASSLWGEASYEQYF.

CDR3 amino acids: CASRPQYLGLAAGVVCTQYF. As DNA, the CDR3 is TGTGCCAGCAGACCCCAGTATCTTGGACTAGCGGCCGGGGTCGTGTGTACGCAGTATTTT. This rearrangement joins TRBV6-4 to TRBJ2-3; 10 nucleotides agree with TRBD2. CDR1 MRHNA and CDR2 SNTAGT come from the germline V gene. V was clipped by 6 bases and J by 8 bases; unmatched bases: 26. The CDR3 extends over 20 amino acids.

The chain couples TRBV4-1 to TRBJ2-3; D is ambiguous. CDR1 and CDR2 from the germline V gene are MGHRA and YSYEKL. Deletions cut 5 bases from V and 4 bases from J, with 16 bases between. The CDR3 covers 15 residues. CDR3 protein: CASSKGPSSADTQYF. CDR3 nucleotides: TGCGCCAGCAGCAAAGGACCATCCAGCGCAGATACGCAGTATTTT.

V is TRBV9 and J is TRBJ2-3; 7 bases match TRBD2. The CDR3 is 18 residues long. From germline, CDR1 is SGDLS and CDR2 YYNGEE. The trim removed 4 bases at V and 2 bases at J, leaving 16 bases unmatched. CDR3 sequence (DNA): TGTGCCAGCAGCCACGAGCAAAGGGAGGGTCTTACCACAGATACGCAGTATTTT. Translation: CASSHEQREGLTTDTQYF.

V usage is TRBV2 and J usage is TRBJ1-5; D gene uncertain. Per germline, CDR1 SNHLY and CDR2 FYNNEI. The germline V and J ends were trimmed by 7 bases and 1 base, with 11 bases remaining between them. The CDR3 loop spans 14 amino acids. The CDR3 spells CASTGPLSNQPQHF. CDR3 coding DNA: TGTGCCAGCACAGGTCCCTTAAGCAATCAGCCCCAGCATTTT.

This chain links TRBV7-3 with TRBJ2-3, with a tentative D call TRBD2 (6 bases). Trimming stripped 4 bases from V and 3 bases from J, with 17 bases between. The CDR3 is 16 amino acids. Germline assignment: CDR1 SGHTA and CDR2 FQGTGA. CDR3 bases: TGTGCCAGCAGCTCTCAAAGCGGGCGAGGAACAGATACGCAGTATTTT. This encodes CASSSQSGRGTDTQYF.

This chain connects TRBV6-5 to TRBJ1-5; 9 positions match TRBD1. J was trimmed by 6 bases and V by 7 bases; bases with no gene match: 4. Germline V gene sequence: CDR1 MNHEY, CDR2 SVGAGI. This CDR3 spans 13 amino acids. CDR3 sequence: CASKGQGSQPQHF. CDR3 DNA sequence: TGTGCCAGCAAGGGACAGGGATCTCAGCCCCAGCATTTT.

This clone was recorded a few times. The chain combines TRBV6-6 with TRBJ1-1; 8 bases match TRBD1. CDR1 is MNHNY and CDR2 is SVGAGI in the germline V gene (reference sequence). J gave up 6 bases and V 6 bases, and 9 bases lay outside the gene matches. The CDR3 is made up of 14 amino acids. This CDR3 is CASRSGQGSAEAFF. The CDR3 DNA is TGTGCCAGCAGATCAGGACAGGGTAGTGCTGAAGCTTTCTTT.